What follows are 12 T cell receptor beta chains derived from one specimen sequenced in a study of shared clonotypes between healthy human individuals. Naivety among CD8 cells was defined by CD45RO negativity and positive CCR7 selection, thereby excluding terminally differentiated effector memory CD45RA+ cells. Clones were read by immunoSEQ multiplex PCR, and TCRdb kept only the in-frame ones, dropping some. The sample has about 2.1 million clones, roughly 95% seen once. The specimen sequenced was naive CD8+ T cells from PBMCs. The receptors stem from a man younger than 30 in good health. Some clones in this sample may be carry-over from other donors' samples.

The chain links TRBV28 to TRBJ1-5, with D possibly being TRBD1 (6 bases). Germline CDR1 MDHEN, CDR2 SYDVKM. V lost 11 bases to trimming and J lost 2 bases, with 16 bases between them. The CDR3 covers 14 residues. The CDR3 spells CAGGARGGNQPQHF. The CDR3 DNA sequence: TGTGCCGGGGGGGCTAGGGGTGGCAATCAGCCCCAGCATTTT.

V gene TRBV2 combines with J gene TRBJ2-3, with 8 bases that match TRBD2. This CDR3 is built from 15 residues. Per germline, CDR1 SNHLY and CDR2 FYNNEI. Trimming at V came to 6 bases and at J to 7 bases, leaving 12 bases not matched to a gene. The CDR3 sequence: CASSLQAGASNTQYF. DNA for the CDR3: TGTGCCAGCAGCCTCCAAGCGGGAGCTTCAAATACGCAGTATTTT. Based on the CDR3 plus reference TRBV2 and TRBJ2-3, the full variable domain is EPEVTQTPSHQVTQMGQEVILRCVPISNHLYFYWYRQILGQKVEFLVSFYNNEISEKSEIFDDQFSVERPDGSNFTLKIRSTKLEDSAMYFCASSLQAGASNTQYFGPGTRLTVL.

V is TRBV7-2 and J is TRBJ1-2; no clear D. This CDR3 region has 11 residues. Germline V gene lookup returns CDR1 SGHTA and CDR2 FQGNSA. The V and J ends lost 1 base and 12 bases respectively, with 9 bases between them. The CDR3 region is CASSLGLPHTF. The CDR3 DNA reads as TGTGCCAGCAGCTTAGGACTGCCCCACACCTTC. Complete variable domain (other parts from reference TRBV7-2 and TRBJ1-2): GAGVSQSPSNKVTEKGKDVELRCDPISGHTALYWYRQSLGQGLEFLIYFQGNSAPDKSGLPSDRFSAERTGGSVSTLTIQRTQQEDSAVYLCASSLGLPHTFGSGTRLTVV.

This rearrangement joins TRBV5-6 to TRBJ2-1; possible D gene TRBD2, 5 bases. Trimming took off 5 bases at V and 2 bases at J, with 14 bases between the two ends. CDR3 length equals 15 residues. Germline lookup yields CDR1 SGHDT and CDR2 YYEEEE. CDR3 sequence: CASSYSGLPYNEQFF. The CDR3 region has the DNA TGTGCCAGCAGTTATTCGGGATTACCCTACAATGAGCAGTTCTTC.

V usage is TRBV9 and J usage is TRBJ2-5, with 8 bases aligning to TRBD2. This CDR3 is built from 19 residues. V gave up 0 bases and J gave up 0 bases; unmatched junction bases: 13. Germline CDR1 and CDR2: SGDLS and YYNGEE. The CDR3 reads CASSVDPASPSGYQETQYF. The DNA for the CDR3 is TGTGCCAGCAGCGTAGACCCAGCCAGTCCTAGCGGGTACCAAGAGACCCAGTACTTC.

The rearrangement joins TRBV28 to TRBJ2-7; 14 nucleotides line up with TRBD2. Germline assignment: CDR1 MDHEN and CDR2 SYDVKM. The CDR3 runs to 16 residues. The V and J ends lost 5 bases and 3 bases, in that order; junction bases with no gene match: 6. CDR3 sequence: CASSPRTSGRFYEQYF. The CDR3 nucleotides are TGTGCCAGCAGTCCGAGGACTAGCGGGAGGTTCTACGAGCAGTACTTC.

This chain joins TRBV30 and TRBJ2-7; 7 positions agree with TRBD2. V lost 6 bases to trimming and J lost 2 bases; unmatched junction nucleotides: 7. Germline V gene lookup returns CDR1 GTSNPN and CDR2 SVGIG (reference sequence). The CDR3 runs 13 residues. The CDR3 coding sequence is TGTGCCTGCCCTGGGAGGGCGACCTACGAGCAGTACTTC. Translated, it gives CACPGRATYEQYF.

On this clone: The same CDR3 arises from other DNA sequences in this sample as well. The chain employs TRBV2 and TRBJ2-3; the match to TRBD1 covers 8 bases. CDR3 length: 15 residues. Germline CDR1 reads SNHLY; CDR2 reads FYNNEI. V was pared by 5 bases and J by 4 bases, with 8 bases of the junction left unmatched. Here the CDR3 reads CASSPGQGEADTQYF. As DNA, the CDR3 is TGTGCCAGCAGTCCTGGACAGGGAGAGGCAGATACGCAGTATTTT.

Here the CDR3 reads CASSEWQGAPYEQYF. CDR3 DNA: TGTGCCAGCAGTGAATGGCAGGGGGCCCCCTACGAGCAGTACTTC. The chain combines TRBV2 with TRBJ2-7; TRBD1 matches at 8 bases. Unmatched junction bases numbered 5, after V lost 2 bases and J lost 2 bases. CDR3 length: 15 amino acids. Germline V gives CDR1 SNHLY, CDR2 FYNNEI.

This clone showed up just once. The rearrangement links TRBV11-2 to TRBJ2-2; 7 bases fit TRBD2. With V trimmed by 2 bases and J by 4 bases, 7 bases remained unmatched. The CDR3 loop spans 16 amino acids. Germline V gives CDR1 SGHAT, CDR2 FQNNGV. In nucleotides, the CDR3 is TGTGCCAGCAGCTTATGGTCGGGAGGAGTCACCGGGGAGCTGTTTTTT. Protein sequence: CASSLWSGGVTGELFF. The variable domain in full, completed from reference TRBV11-2 and TRBJ2-2, reads EAGVAQSPRYKIIEKRQSVAFWCNPISGHATLYWYQQILGQGPKLLIQFQNNGVVDDSQLPKDRFSAERLKGVDSTLKIQPAKLEDSAVYLCASSLWSGGVTGELFFGEGSRLTVL.

Points on this clone: Other DNA sequences in this sample translate to the same CDR3. The chain joins TRBV11-2 to TRBJ2-5; 13 nucleotides line up with TRBD2. The CDR3 sequence is 15 residues long. With 1 base clipped from V and 4 bases from J, the junction kept 0 bases outside the gene matches. Germline loops: CDR1 SGHAT, CDR2 FQNNGV. CDR3 residues: CASSLGTSGRETQYF. The CDR3 nucleotides are TGTGCCAGCAGCTTAGGGACTAGCGGGAGAGAGACCCAGTACTTC.

The chain combines TRBV28 with TRBJ2-4; 8 bases are shared with TRBD1. The germline V gene encodes CDR1 MDHEN and CDR2 SYDVKM. This CDR3 is 17 amino acids long. The V gene end was trimmed by 3 bases and the J gene end by 4 bases; junction bases not matched to a gene: 11. The CDR3, as DNA: TGTGCCAGCAGTTTCCCGGTCAGGGGGCAAACAAAAAACATTCAGTACTTC. Amino acids: CASSFPVRGQTKNIQYF.